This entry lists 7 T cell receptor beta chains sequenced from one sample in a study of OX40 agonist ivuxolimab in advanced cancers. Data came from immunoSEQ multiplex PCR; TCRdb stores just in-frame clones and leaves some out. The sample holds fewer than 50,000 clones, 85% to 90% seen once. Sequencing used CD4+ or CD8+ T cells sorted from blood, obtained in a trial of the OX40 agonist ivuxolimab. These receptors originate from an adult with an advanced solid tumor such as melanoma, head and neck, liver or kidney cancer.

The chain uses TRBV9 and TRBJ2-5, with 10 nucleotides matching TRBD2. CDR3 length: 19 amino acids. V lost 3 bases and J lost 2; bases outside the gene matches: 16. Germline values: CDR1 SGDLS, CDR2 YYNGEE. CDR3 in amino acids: CASSARQGTSESTQETQYF. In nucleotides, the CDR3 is TGTGCCAGCAGCGCCAGACAAGGGACTAGCGAGAGCACACAAGAGACCCAGTACTTC.

CDR3 sequence reads: CASSSTTGRGNYGYTF. The CDR3 nucleotides are TGTGCCAGCAGCTCGACGACGGGGCGGGGAAACTATGGCTACACCTTC. The V call is TRBV7-8, the J call TRBJ1-2; possibly TRBD1 for D (5 bases). From germline, CDR1 is SGHVS and CDR2 FQNEAQ. Trimming removed 4 bases from V and 2 bases from J, with 17 bases in between. The CDR3 length is 16 residues.

This chain's CDR3 is CASSSLAGAYEQYF. The DNA of the CDR3 is TGTGCCAGTAGTAGTCTAGCGGGAGCATACGAGCAGTACTTC. The V gene is TRBV19, the J gene TRBJ2-5; 10 bases agree with TRBD2. The tail of the sequence fits TRBJ2-7 better, so the J call may be wrong. The CDR3 runs to 14 residues. Germline assignment: CDR1 LNHDA and CDR2 SQIVND (reference sequence).

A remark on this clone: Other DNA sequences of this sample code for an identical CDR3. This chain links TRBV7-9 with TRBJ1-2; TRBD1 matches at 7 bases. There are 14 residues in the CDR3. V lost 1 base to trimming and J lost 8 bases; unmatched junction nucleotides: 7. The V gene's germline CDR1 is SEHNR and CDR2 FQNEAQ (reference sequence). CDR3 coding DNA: TGTGCCAGCAGCTTAGAGCTGACAGGGAAAGGCTACACCTTC. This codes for CASSLELTGKGYTF.

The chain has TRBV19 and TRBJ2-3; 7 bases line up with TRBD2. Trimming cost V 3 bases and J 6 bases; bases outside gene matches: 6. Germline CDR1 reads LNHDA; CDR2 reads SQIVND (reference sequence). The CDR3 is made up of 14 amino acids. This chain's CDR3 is CASSMASGRDTQYF. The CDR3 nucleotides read TGTGCCAGTAGTATGGCTAGCGGCCGGGATACGCAGTATTTT.

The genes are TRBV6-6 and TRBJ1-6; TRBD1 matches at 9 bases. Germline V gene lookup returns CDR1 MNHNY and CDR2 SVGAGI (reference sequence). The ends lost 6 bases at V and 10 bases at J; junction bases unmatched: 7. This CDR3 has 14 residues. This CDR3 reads CASREQGAGSPLHF. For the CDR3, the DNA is TGTGCCAGCAGAGAACAGGGGGCAGGATCACCCCTCCACTTT.

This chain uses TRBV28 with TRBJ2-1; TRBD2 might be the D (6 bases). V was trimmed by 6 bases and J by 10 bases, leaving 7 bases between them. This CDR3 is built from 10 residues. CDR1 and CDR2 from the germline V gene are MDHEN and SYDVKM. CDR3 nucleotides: TGTGCCAGCAGGGCGGGGGAGCAGTTCTTC. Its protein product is CASRAGEQFF.